This T cell receptor beta chain was captured in a study of cytomegalovirus exposure and HLA in healthy donors. Background on the study: Some 85 million unique TCRs, all from HLA-typed donors, were included in an early release of the data. Genetic ancestry analysis placed about 80% of the 400 or so donors that were genotyped in the Caucasian-associated cluster.

Comment on this clone: Its antigen is not identified.

The CDR3 loop spans 15 amino acids. Between the trimmed V and J ends, which lost 2 bases and 6 bases, there was a span of 17 bases. The V gene's germline CDR1 is SQVTM and CDR2 ANQGSEA. Findings and limits, study-wide: Immune exposure information comprised only CMV serostatus.

Researchers ran the PCR with 60 Vbeta and 13 Jbeta primers. Clones were sequenced by immunoSEQ multiplex PCR, and TCRdb holds only the in-frame ones, with some missing. The sample has about 200,000 clones; roughly 85% are singletons. Material for sequencing was PBMCs. The receptor was derived from a male donor in good health and CMV-seronegative. This chain joins TRBV29-1 and TRBJ1-5; D remains unclear. Here the CDR3 DNA reads TGCAGCGTTGAAAGCAGGATGAAAGAGGGTCAGCCCCAGCATTTT. Amino acids: CSVESRMKEGQPQHF.